The T cell receptor beta chain described here comes from a study of blood T cell repertoires in COVID-19. Libraries were prepared by immunoSEQ multiplex PCR; TCRdb keeps only in-frame clonotypes and omits some of them. The profile shows 70,000 or so clones, over 70% of them singletons. CDR3 length: 15 amino acids. Germline values: CDR1 SQVTM, CDR2 ANQGSEA. V gave up 5 bases and J gave up 2 bases; unmatched junction bases: 8. The sequence derives from a man aged 50 to 60 with active COVID-19. The rearrangement joins TRBV29-1 to TRBJ2-3; 9 bases line up with TRBD2. The sequenced sample was peripheral blood. CDR3 in amino acids: CSVTAVAGATDTQYF. In nucleotides, the CDR3 is TGCAGCGTTACCGCAGTAGCGGGGGCCACAGATACGCAGTATTTT.